A single sample is the source of the 25 T cell receptor beta chains below, sequenced in a study of blood T cells in healthy people across ages. Primed by a sample-barcoded 5' primer and a J-beta primer mix, a second PCR proceeded for about 7 to 11 cycles. TCRdb ran MiXCR on the 5' RACE reads and lists one entry per CDR3 protein. The repertoire holds more than 1,000,000 distinct CDR3 sequences, roughly 24% seen once, with 0.65% to 0.95% in the top ten. The same data also contributed to another study, on T cells of mothers and their children.

Material for sequencing was blood. The receptors originated from a girl aged 2 to 9 in good health.

V gene TRBV4-1 combines with J gene TRBJ1-4; the D is unclear. Trimming pared 5 bases from V and 4 bases from J, leaving 11 bases between. Germline V gene sequence: CDR1 MGHRA, CDR2 YSYEKL. The CDR3 sequence is 14 residues long. CDR3 in DNA: TGCGCCAGCAGCGAGGAAGCCCGTAATGAAAAACTGTTTTTT. It translates to CASSEEARNEKLFF.

The V gene is TRBV12-3 or TRBV12-4, the J gene TRBJ2-7; D is possibly TRBD1 or TRBD2 (5 bases each). The CDR3 extends over 15 amino acids. The V gene lost 9 bases and the J gene lost 3 bases, with 21 bases spanning the gap. The CDR3 is CASSPGAGSYYEQYF. The CDR3 DNA sequence: TGTGCCAGTTCCCCCGGGGCAGGTTCGTACTACGAGCAGTACTTC.

The rearrangement joins TRBV6-1 to TRBJ2-5; D is ambiguous. V lost 2 bases to trimming and J lost 5 bases, with 12 bases between them. Germline CDR1 is MNHNS and CDR2 is SASEGT. The CDR3 spans 14 residues. CDR3 region: CASSEFSSGETQYF. CDR3 nucleotide sequence: TGTGCCAGCAGTGAATTCAGCTCCGGTGAGACCCAGTACTTC.

The V and J genes are TRBV15 and TRBJ1-6, with a possible D match to TRBD1 (6 bases). The CDR3 contains 15 residues. Germline values: CDR1 LNHNV, CDR2 YYDKDF (reference sequence). Trimming removed 1 base from V and 5 bases from J, with 9 bases in between. DNA for the CDR3: TGTGCCACCAGCAGAGGACAGGAAGATAATTCACCCCTCCACTTT. It is translated as CATSRGQEDNSPLHF. The full variable domain, completed using reference TRBV15 and TRBJ1-6, is DAMVIQNPRYQVTQFGKPVTLSCSQTLNHNVMYWYQQKSSQAPKLLFHYYDKDFNNEADTPDNFQSRRPNTSFCFLDIRSPGLGDTAMYLCATSRGQEDNSPLHFGNGTRLTVT.

This chain joins TRBV12-3 or TRBV12-4 and TRBJ2-7; D is possibly TRBD1 (6 bases). Trimming left V 6 bases short and J 9 bases short, with 15 bases between. The length of the CDR3 is 12 residues. CDR3 loop: CASSRTEWMQYF. CDR3 in DNA: TGTGCCAGCAGCAGGACAGAATGGATGCAGTACTTC.

Concerning this clonotype itself: Sequence at one end of the junction differs from germline and may be a read error. The chain employs TRBV7-2 and TRBJ2-7, with D perhaps being TRBD1 or TRBD2 (5 bases each). CDR3 length: 15 amino acids. CDR1 and CDR2 from the germline V gene are SGHTA and FQGNSA. CDR3 loop: CASGLGPGQKYEQYF. The CDR3 DNA is TGTGCCAGCGGCTTGGGACCGGGGCAGAAGTACGAGCAGTACTTC.

This clonotype was counted between two and nine times. This rearrangement joins TRBV5-1 to TRBJ2-5; perhaps TRBD1 as D (5 bases). Trimming cost V 4 bases and J 5 bases, with 18 bases left between them. The CDR3 loop spans 15 amino acids. CDR1 and CDR2 (germline): SGHRS, YFSETQ. CDR3 sequence (DNA): TGCGCCAGCAGCCCCGGTGGGGCGGTCGTGGAGACCCAGTACTTC. As protein: CASSPGGAVVETQYF.

This rearrangement joins TRBV27 to TRBJ2-1; perhaps TRBD2 as D (7 bases). Germline values: CDR1 MNHEY, CDR2 SMNVEV (reference sequence). The V end was cut by 5 bases, the J end by 15 bases, with 23 bases between. CDR3 length: 14 residues. DNA of the CDR3: TGTGCCAGCAGTACGATAGCGGGCCGGGACATTCCGTTCTTC. This translates into CASSTIAGRDIPFF.

This clonotype was picked up a small number of times. This chain connects TRBV7-2 to TRBJ1-2, with no clear D. Looked up from germline, CDR1 is SGHTA and CDR2 is FQGNSA. The CDR3 contains 13 residues. V lost 2 bases and J lost 4, with 8 bases in between. The DNA of the CDR3 is TGTGCCAGCAGCTTAAGAGGGATCTATGGCTACACCTTC. Its translation is CASSLRGIYGYTF.

The chain has TRBV27 and TRBJ1-2; 9 bases line up with TRBD1. The germline gives CDR1 MNHEY, CDR2 SMNVEV (reference sequence). This CDR3 has 15 residues. V shed 5 bases and J 3 bases; nucleotides not matched to a gene: 7. The DNA for the CDR3 is TGTGCCAGCAGTCCAAACAGGGGGCACTACTATGGCTACACCTTC. This encodes CASSPNRGHYYGYTF.

This clonotype was counted a few times. The chain couples TRBV3-1 to TRBJ1-1; D perhaps matches TRBD1 (6 bases). V lost 8 bases, J lost 7 bases, and 14 bases lay in between. The germline V gene has CDR1 LGHDT and CDR2 YNNKEL (reference sequence). The CDR3 is 12 residues long. The CDR3 DNA reads TGTGCCAGCCGCAGGGGCTCCGGTGAAGCTTTCTTT. Its protein is CASRRGSGEAFF.

As for this clonotype: Relative to the germline gene, one junction end is altered; a read error may explain this. The chain recombines TRBV20-1 with TRBJ2-1, with TRBD2 matching 11 bases. Germline V gene lookup returns CDR1 DFQATT and CDR2 SNEGSKA (reference sequence). The CDR3 loop spans 16 amino acids. DNA for the CDR3: TGCAGTGCTAGAGAAGTACTAGCGGGAGCCTACAATGAGCAGCTCTTC. Its translation: CSAREVLAGAYNEQLF.

This chain uses TRBV5-6 with TRBJ1-2, with D uncertain. Trimming cost V 4 bases and J 4 bases, with 14 bases left between them. The CDR3 runs 14 residues. CDR1 SGHDT and CDR2 YYEEEE come from the germline V gene. CDR3 sequence: CASSTSGSLYGYTF. The DNA for the CDR3 is TGTGCCAGCAGCACCTCGGGGTCCCTCTATGGCTACACCTTC.

This clonotype was seen a handful of times. J is TRBJ2-1 and V is TRBV4-2, with a tentative D call TRBD2 (6 bases). Between the trimmed V and J ends, which lost 1 base and 6 bases, there was a span of 13 bases. Germline V gene lookup returns CDR1 LGHNA and CDR2 YNFKEQ. The CDR3 contains 15 residues. The CDR3 region has the DNA TGTGCCAGCAGCCAAGGAGCTAGCGCGAGCAATGAGCAGTTCTTC. It is translated as CASSQGASASNEQFF.

The sample holds a few counts of this clonotype. The chain couples TRBV24-1 to TRBJ2-5; maybe TRBD2 (6 bases). The DNA end is more similar to TRBJ2-1, so the J call may be wrong. The CDR3 length is 16 residues. Germline CDR1 and CDR2: KGHDR and SFDVKD. DNA for the CDR3: TGTGCCACCAGTCACGCGGGACCCGCCTCGTGGGGTGAGCAGTTCTTC. Translated, it gives CATSHAGPASWGEQFF.

This clonotype appeared a few times. The V and J genes are TRBV29-1 and TRBJ2-3; no clear D. V lost 4 bases and J lost 2, with 10 bases in between. Germline loops: CDR1 SQVTM, CDR2 ANQGSEA. This CDR3 is 13 amino acids long. CDR3 amino acids: CSVAHDFTDTQYF. In DNA, the CDR3 is TGCAGCGTTGCCCATGATTTCACAGATACGCAGTATTTT.

The V gene is TRBV12-3 or TRBV12-4, the J gene TRBJ2-5; 8 bases match TRBD2. With the DNA end fitting TRBJ2-7 better, the J assignment may be wrong. CDR3 length: 18 amino acids. CDR3 sequence (DNA): TGTGCCAGCAGTTCCCCTTCTCCCCCTTCGGCGGGAGGTTACGAGCAGTACTTC. Translating it yields CASSSPSPPSAGGYEQYF.

The chain recombines TRBV7-2 with TRBJ2-3; no reliable D call. The CDR3 length is 13 residues. CDR1 and CDR2 (germline): SGHTA, FQGNSA. V was pared by 1 base and J by 8 bases, with 10 bases between. This CDR3 reads CASSLEARSTQYF. In DNA, the CDR3 is TGTGCCAGCAGCTTAGAAGCCCGGTCTACGCAGTATTTT.

V usage is TRBV29-1 and J usage is TRBJ1-5, with unresolved D. This CDR3 spans 11 amino acids. Germline V gene data show CDR1 as SQVTM and CDR2 as ANQGSEA. V was shortened by 4 bases and J by 4 bases, with 5 bases between the two germline ends. CDR3: CSVGVNQPQHF. The CDR3, as DNA: TGCAGCGTTGGGGTGAATCAGCCCCAGCATTTT.

This clonotype was seen a handful of times. This chain connects TRBV4-1 to TRBJ2-1; 10 bases are shared with TRBD2. This CDR3 region has 17 residues. Unmatched junction bases numbered 5, after V lost 0 bases and J lost 3 bases. The germline CDR1 and CDR2 sequences are MGHRA and YSYEKL. CDR3 residues: CASSQDLSGRYYNEQFF. CDR3 nucleotide sequence: TGCGCCAGCAGCCAAGATCTTAGCGGGAGGTACTACAATGAGCAGTTCTTC.

The CDR3 loop is CSATELAGGYNEQFF. In DNA, the CDR3 is TGCAGTGCTACGGAACTAGCGGGGGGCTACAATGAGCAGTTCTTC. The chain recombines TRBV20-1 with TRBJ2-1; 12 bases line up with TRBD2. J gave up 3 bases and V 4 bases, and 4 bases lay outside the gene matches. Germline V gene data show CDR1 as DFQATT and CDR2 as SNEGSKA (reference sequence). The CDR3 is made up of 15 amino acids.

J is TRBJ2-5 and V is TRBV7-2; D call uncertain. This CDR3 comprises 16 residues. Between the trimmed V and J ends, which lost 1 base and 5 bases, there was a span of 17 bases. Germline values: CDR1 SGHTA, CDR2 FQGNSA. The CDR3 reads CASSLGGRGPAETQYF. In DNA form, the CDR3 reads TGTGCCAGCAGCTTAGGAGGACGCGGTCCCGCGGAGACCCAGTACTTC.

J is TRBJ1-4 and V is TRBV20-1, with 11 bases matching TRBD1. Germline CDR1 is DFQATT and CDR2 is SNEGSKA (reference sequence). The CDR3 length is 17 residues. The trim removed 0 bases at V and 0 bases at J, leaving 3 bases unmatched. CDR3 region: CSARDRDRGATNEKLFF. In DNA, the CDR3 is TGCAGTGCTAGAGATCGGGACAGGGGGGCAACTAATGAAAAACTGTTTTTT.

This clonotype was seen more than once but under ten times. The chain is built from TRBV12-3 or TRBV12-4 and TRBJ2-4; no clear D gene. The CDR3 is made up of 13 amino acids. Trimming removed 6 bases from V and 9 bases from J, with 15 bases in between. The CDR3 loop is CASSPSLTGIQYF. CDR3 in DNA: TGTGCCAGCAGCCCGAGCCTAACCGGCATTCAGTACTTC.

This chain connects TRBV5-1 to TRBJ2-7, with a tentative D call TRBD1 (5 bases). Germline CDR1 and CDR2: SGHRS and YFSETQ. The CDR3 runs to 13 residues. The V end was cut by 4 bases, the J end by 3 bases, with 11 bases between. The CDR3 nucleotides read TGCGCCAGCAGCGAAGACAGAGACTACGAGCAGTACTTC. Its translation: CASSEDRDYEQYF.